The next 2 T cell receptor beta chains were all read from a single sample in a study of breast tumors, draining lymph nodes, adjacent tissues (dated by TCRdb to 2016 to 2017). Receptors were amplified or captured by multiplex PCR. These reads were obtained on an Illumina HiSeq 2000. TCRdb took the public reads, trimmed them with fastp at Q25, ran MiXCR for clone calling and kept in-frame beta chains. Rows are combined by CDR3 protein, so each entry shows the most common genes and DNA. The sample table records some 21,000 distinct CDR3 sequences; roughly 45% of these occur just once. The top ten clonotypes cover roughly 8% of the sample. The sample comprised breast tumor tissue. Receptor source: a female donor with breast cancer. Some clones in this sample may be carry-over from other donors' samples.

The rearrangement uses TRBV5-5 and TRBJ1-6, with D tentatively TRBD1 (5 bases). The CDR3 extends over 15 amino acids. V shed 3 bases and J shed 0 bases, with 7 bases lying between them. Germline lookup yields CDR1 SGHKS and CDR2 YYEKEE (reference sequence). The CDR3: CASSWDGSYNSPLHF. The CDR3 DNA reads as TGTGCCAGCAGCTGGGACGGCTCCTATAATTCACCCCTCCACTTT.

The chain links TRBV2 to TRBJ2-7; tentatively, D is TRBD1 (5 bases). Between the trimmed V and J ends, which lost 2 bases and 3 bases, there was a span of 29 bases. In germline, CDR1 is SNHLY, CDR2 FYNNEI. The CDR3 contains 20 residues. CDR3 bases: TGTGCCAGCAGTGAATTCGCGTCGGTCCAGGGTAGCTTGGTGGGCTACGAGCAGTACTTC. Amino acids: CASSEFASVQGSLVGYEQYF.